The rows below give T cell receptor beta chains drawn from one sample of a study of T cell responses to AZD1222 COVID-19 vaccine. Sequencing used immunoSEQ multiplex PCR; TCRdb keeps in-frame clones, though not all of them. The top ten clones hold more than 15% of a sample with around 100,000 clones, more than 75% of them seen once. The sample consisted of peripheral blood, taken on day 0 of AZD1222 vaccination. The receptors come from an adult in good health. The CDR3 runs from the conserved cysteine through the conserved F or W. Each record gives: V gene, clone size, J gene, D gene, CDR3 DNA, CDR3 protein. The D gene is left open where the match is weak. Part of the rows lack a size; the others show once, few, many or a class for expanded clones.

v_gene: TRBV15; abundance: .; j_gene: TRBJ2-1; d_gene: .; CDR3nt: TGTGCCACCAGCAGAGCCGCGTCAAGCGATGAGCAGTTCTTC; CDR3aa: CATSRAASSDEQFF
v_gene: TRBV5-1; abundance: .; j_gene: TRBJ2-7; d_gene: TRBD2; CDR3nt: TGCGCCAGCCAATTGCGAACCAACAGGGGACTAGCGGGTTCCTACGAGCAGTACTTC; CDR3aa: CASQLRTNRGLAGSYEQYF
v_gene: TRBV5-6; abundance: .; j_gene: TRBJ2-2; d_gene: .; CDR3nt: TGTGCCAGCAGTTCGTTCGACAGTCTACTCACCGGGGAGCTGTTTTTT; CDR3aa: CASSSFDSLLTGELFF
v_gene: TRBV28; abundance: .; j_gene: TRBJ1-1; d_gene: .; CDR3nt: TGTGCCACCGAAGCCTCCGGGACTGAAGCTTTCTTT; CDR3aa: CATEASGTEAFF
v_gene: TRBV13; abundance: once; j_gene: TRBJ2-1; d_gene: .; CDR3nt: TGTGCCAGCAGCTTAGGCCTGGAGGGCTACAATGAGCAGTTCTTC; CDR3aa: CASSLGLEGYNEQFF
v_gene: TRBV5-4; abundance: .; j_gene: TRBJ1-1; d_gene: TRBD1; CDR3nt: TGTGCCAGCAGCGCCCGGGACAGGGGGCGCTTGGGCACTGAAGCTTTCTTT; CDR3aa: CASSARDRGRLGTEAFF
v_gene: TRBV6-5; abundance: .; j_gene: TRBJ2-5; d_gene: TRBD2; CDR3nt: TGTGCCAGCAGTCAGCGGGGGGGCCCCGAGACCCAGTACTTC; CDR3aa: CASSQRGGPETQYF
v_gene: TRBV10-3; abundance: .; j_gene: TRBJ2-2; d_gene: TRBD2; CDR3nt: TGTGCCATCAGCTCACTAGCGGGGTATGGCACCGGGGAGCTGTTTTTT; CDR3aa: CAISSLAGYGTGELFF
v_gene: TRBV12-3/TRBV12-4; abundance: .; j_gene: TRBJ1-3; d_gene: .; CDR3nt: TGTGCCAGCAGCGCCTCTGGAAACACCATATATTTT; CDR3aa: CASSASGNTIYF
v_gene: TRBV11-2; abundance: .; j_gene: TRBJ2-1; d_gene: .; CDR3nt: TGTGCCAGCAGCTCCCCAATCGTCCCCCATTTGGATGAGCAGTTCTTC; CDR3aa: CASSSPIVPHLDEQFF
v_gene: TRBV28; abundance: .; j_gene: TRBJ2-7; d_gene: .; CDR3nt: TGTGCCAGCACAACAACGGCCTTCTACGAGCAGTACTTC; CDR3aa: CASTTTAFYEQYF
v_gene: TRBV30; abundance: .; j_gene: TRBJ2-3; d_gene: TRBD2; CDR3nt: TGTGCCTGGAGTGCGGGAGGGTCAGATACGCAGTATTTT; CDR3aa: CAWSAGGSDTQYF
v_gene: TRBV9; abundance: .; j_gene: TRBJ1-2; d_gene: .; CDR3nt: TGTGCCAGCAGCGTAGGTACGGAGAACTATGGCTACACCTTC; CDR3aa: CASSVGTENYGYTF
v_gene: TRBV4-1; abundance: .; j_gene: TRBJ2-2; d_gene: .; CDR3nt: TGCGCCAGCAGCCGGGGGGATTTGAACACCGGGGAGCTGTTTTTT; CDR3aa: CASSRGDLNTGELFF
v_gene: TRBV7-9; abundance: .; j_gene: TRBJ1-2; d_gene: TRBD1; CDR3nt: TGTGCCAGCAGCGTAGCCGACAGGGATGGCTACACCTTC; CDR3aa: CASSVADRDGYTF
v_gene: TRBV11-1; abundance: .; j_gene: TRBJ2-7; d_gene: TRBD2; CDR3nt: TGTGCCAGCAGCTTAAGCGGGACCTCAGCCTACGAGCAGTACTTC; CDR3aa: CASSLSGTSAYEQYF
v_gene: TRBV7-9; abundance: few; j_gene: TRBJ1-1; d_gene: TRBD1; CDR3nt: TGTGCCAGCACCCGACAGGGGGACACTGAAGCTTTCTTT; CDR3aa: CASTRQGDTEAFF
v_gene: TRBV5-4; abundance: few; j_gene: TRBJ1-2; d_gene: .; CDR3nt: TGTGCCAGCAGCTTGGGAGCAGGGAACTATGGCTACACCTTC; CDR3aa: CASSLGAGNYGYTF
v_gene: TRBV5-1; abundance: .; j_gene: TRBJ2-3; d_gene: .; CDR3nt: TGCGCCAGCAGCTTGGTCTCGGGCAGGGGCGCAGATACGCAGTATTTT; CDR3aa: CASSLVSGRGADTQYF
v_gene: TRBV10-3; abundance: .; j_gene: TRBJ1-1; d_gene: TRBD1; CDR3nt: TGTGCCGTCAGTGCCGGGACAGAAAAAGGTGAAGCTTTCTTT; CDR3aa: CAVSAGTEKGEAFF
v_gene: TRBV9; abundance: .; j_gene: TRBJ2-1; d_gene: TRBD2; CDR3nt: TGTGCCAGCAGCCCCCAACTAGCGGGAGCCGGTGAGCAGTTCTTC; CDR3aa: CASSPQLAGAGEQFF
v_gene: TRBV5-1; abundance: .; j_gene: TRBJ1-3; d_gene: .; CDR3nt: TGCGCCAGCAGCTTAGACGGGAGCACCATATATTTT; CDR3aa: CASSLDGSTIYF
v_gene: TRBV2; abundance: .; j_gene: TRBJ2-2; d_gene: TRBD1; CDR3nt: TGTGCCAGCACCGGACGACAGGGACCAACGAACACCGGGGAGCTGTTTTTT; CDR3aa: CASTGRQGPTNTGELFF
v_gene: TRBV6-5; abundance: once; j_gene: TRBJ2-7; d_gene: .; CDR3nt: TGTGCCAGCAGTTATCGGGCAGGGTCTGGGCAGTACTTC; CDR3aa: CASSYRAGSGQYF
v_gene: TRBV4-3; abundance: .; j_gene: TRBJ2-7; d_gene: TRBD1; CDR3nt: TGCGCCAGCAGCCAAGGGACAGGCTACGAGCAGTACTTC; CDR3aa: CASSQGTGYEQYF
v_gene: TRBV18; abundance: .; j_gene: TRBJ1-3; d_gene: TRBD1; CDR3nt: TGTGCCAGCTCTCGACGGACAGGGGGCCTCTCTGGAAACACCATATATTTT; CDR3aa: CASSRRTGGLSGNTIYF
v_gene: TRBV7-2; abundance: once; j_gene: TRBJ2-7; d_gene: .; CDR3nt: TGTGCCAGCAGCCCCCAGGTAGCGGCTTCCTACGAGCAGTACTTC; CDR3aa: CASSPQVAASYEQYF
v_gene: TRBV3-1/TRBV3-2; abundance: once; j_gene: TRBJ1-1; d_gene: .; CDR3nt: TGTGCCAGCAGCCCCAGGACGGAGAACACTGAAGCTTTCTTT; CDR3aa: CASSPRTENTEAFF
v_gene: TRBV6-5; abundance: .; j_gene: TRBJ1-1; d_gene: .; CDR3nt: TGTGCCAGCAGTACACGGACGGGGATGAACACTGAAGCTTTCTTT; CDR3aa: CASSTRTGMNTEAFF
v_gene: TRBV2; abundance: .; j_gene: TRBJ2-2; d_gene: .; CDR3nt: TGTGCCAGCAAGCCTAGCGAGAACACCGGGGAGCTGTTTTTT; CDR3aa: CASKPSENTGELFF
v_gene: TRBV9; abundance: .; j_gene: TRBJ2-1; d_gene: TRBD2; CDR3nt: TGTGCCAGCAGCGTCAGTAGCGGGGGCTACAATGAGCAGTTCTTC; CDR3aa: CASSVSSGGYNEQFF
v_gene: TRBV7-2; abundance: .; j_gene: TRBJ1-5; d_gene: .; CDR3nt: TGTGCCAGCAGCTTGACAGTAAATCAGCCCCAGCATTTT; CDR3aa: CASSLTVNQPQHF
v_gene: TRBV18; abundance: .; j_gene: TRBJ2-7; d_gene: .; CDR3nt: TGTGCCAGCTCACCACCTACAGGGCAGTACGAGCAGTACTTC; CDR3aa: CASSPPTGQYEQYF
v_gene: TRBV3-1/TRBV3-2; abundance: .; j_gene: TRBJ2-1; d_gene: TRBD2; CDR3nt: TGTGCCAGCAGCCATACCCCCGGGACTAGAGACAATGAGCAGTTCTTC; CDR3aa: CASSHTPGTRDNEQFF
v_gene: TRBV5-1; abundance: few; j_gene: TRBJ2-3; d_gene: .; CDR3nt: TGCGCCAGCAGCTCCGGGGATACCACAGATACGCAGTATTTT; CDR3aa: CASSSGDTTDTQYF
v_gene: TRBV7-2; abundance: .; j_gene: TRBJ1-4; d_gene: TRBD1; CDR3nt: TGTGCCAGCAGCTTATCGAACAGGGGATATGAAAAACTGTTTTTT; CDR3aa: CASSLSNRGYEKLFF
v_gene: TRBV9; abundance: once; j_gene: TRBJ2-2; d_gene: TRBD2; CDR3nt: TGTGCCAGCAGCACTAGCGGTGGGAACACCGGGGAGCTGTTTTTT; CDR3aa: CASSTSGGNTGELFF
v_gene: TRBV10-3; abundance: .; j_gene: TRBJ1-3; d_gene: .; CDR3nt: TGTGCCATCAGTGAGCATATGATGGATGGTGGAAACACCATATATTTT; CDR3aa: CAISEHMMDGGNTIYF
v_gene: TRBV5-1; abundance: .; j_gene: TRBJ2-7; d_gene: TRBD1; CDR3nt: TGCGCCAGCAGCCCGGCGAGGACAGGGCCCTCGGCGGGGGAGCAGTACTTC; CDR3aa: CASSPARTGPSAGEQYF
v_gene: TRBV7-2; abundance: .; j_gene: TRBJ2-3; d_gene: TRBD2; CDR3nt: TGTGCCAGCAGCGGGGCTAGCGGGAGCACAGATACGCAGTATTTT; CDR3aa: CASSGASGSTDTQYF
v_gene: TRBV28; abundance: few; j_gene: TRBJ1-2; d_gene: TRBD1; CDR3nt: TGTGCCAGCAGCCCCACCGGGACAGGGGGACTCTATGGCTACACCTTC; CDR3aa: CASSPTGTGGLYGYTF
v_gene: TRBV6-5; abundance: .; j_gene: TRBJ2-7; d_gene: .; CDR3nt: TGTGCCAGCAGCCAGCAAAGGACCTCCTACGAGCAGTACTTC; CDR3aa: CASSQQRTSYEQYF
v_gene: TRBV7-9; abundance: .; j_gene: TRBJ1-2; d_gene: .; CDR3nt: TGTGCCAGCACCCCCCTCCGGGACCACACCTTC; CDR3aa: CASTPLRDHTF
v_gene: TRBV27; abundance: .; j_gene: TRBJ2-2; d_gene: TRBD2; CDR3nt: TGTGCCAGCAGTCCACTAGCGGGGGGGTCCGGGGAGCTGTTTTTT; CDR3aa: CASSPLAGGSGELFF
v_gene: TRBV7-2; abundance: .; j_gene: TRBJ1-5; d_gene: TRBD1; CDR3nt: TGTGCCAGCAGCTTATTCGAGGGGGCTTTGGATCAGCCCCAGCATTTT; CDR3aa: CASSLFEGALDQPQHF
v_gene: TRBV6-2/TRBV6-3; abundance: .; j_gene: TRBJ1-2; d_gene: TRBD1; CDR3nt: TGTGCCAGCAGTCGACCGGGACAGGGGAACTATGGCTACACCTTC; CDR3aa: CASSRPGQGNYGYTF
v_gene: TRBV6-5; abundance: once; j_gene: TRBJ1-4; d_gene: .; CDR3nt: TGTGCCAGCAGCCGGGGCCGCGAGGGAAAACTGTTTTTT; CDR3aa: CASSRGREGKLFF
v_gene: TRBV28; abundance: .; j_gene: TRBJ1-4; d_gene: .; CDR3nt: TGTGCCAGCAGTCGGGCGGGGTTGTCTACTAATGAAAAACTGTTTTTT; CDR3aa: CASSRAGLSTNEKLFF